These 9 T cell receptor beta chains originate from one sample sequenced in a study of blood T cell repertoires in COVID-19. Only in-frame clones appear in the TCRdb table, and some are missing; sequencing was by immunoSEQ multiplex PCR. The sample holds about 240,000 clones; roughly 82% are singletons and the top ten take 4.7%. The specimen was peripheral blood. The origin of the receptors is an older woman with acute or convalescent COVID-19.

The J gene is TRBJ1-5, the V gene TRBV12-2. TRBV12-2 is reported as a pseudogene. CDR3 length: 18 amino acids. The CDR3 is CASRLALQRNYSNQPQHF. CDR3 DNA sequence: TGTGCAAGTCGCTTAGCTCTCCAACGGAACTATAGCAATCAGCCCCAGCATTTT.

This clone occurred once. V and J are TRBV4-1 and TRBJ1-3; 7 positions match TRBD1. The CDR3 loop spans 17 amino acids. CDR1 MGHRA and CDR2 YSYEKL come from the germline V gene. V shed 2 bases and J 0 bases; nucleotides not matched to a gene: 7. The CDR3 spells CASSQREGGFSGNTIYF. CDR3 nucleotide sequence: TGCGCCAGCAGCCAACGGGAAGGGGGCTTCTCTGGAAACACCATATATTTT.

This clone was observed at least ten times. The chain carries TRBV7-2 and TRBJ1-2; 10 nucleotides align to TRBD1. CDR1 and CDR2 from the germline V gene are SGHTA and FQGNSA. V was clipped by 8 bases and J by 4 bases; unmatched bases: 4. This CDR3 has 13 residues. The DNA of the CDR3 is TGTGCCAGCGGGACAGGGGTCGGCTATGGCTACACCTTC. This gives the protein CASGTGVGYGYTF.

A remark on this clone: This same CDR3 is encoded by further DNA sequences in the sample. The chain couples TRBV5-1 to TRBJ1-1; D unclear. V lost 0 bases and J 2 bases, leaving 5 bases between the germline ends. This CDR3 comprises 13 residues. Germline CDR1 SGHRS, CDR2 YFSETQ. The CDR3 is CASSLARNTEAFF. The CDR3 DNA sequence: TGCGCCAGCAGCTTGGCGCGAAACACTGAAGCTTTCTTT.

V usage is TRBV28 and J usage is TRBJ1-2; 8 bases line up with TRBD1. J was trimmed by 4 bases and V by 4 bases; bases with no gene match: 5. From germline, CDR1 is MDHEN and CDR2 SYDVKM. This CDR3 spans 14 amino acids. In DNA, the CDR3 is TGTGCCAGCAGTTCACAGGGGGTTTTCTATGGCTACACCTTC. As protein: CASSSQGVFYGYTF.

This clone was seen once. This sample also contains other DNA sequences that code for the same CDR3. The chain recombines TRBV29-1 with TRBJ2-3, with TRBD2 identical over 14 bases. The V gene's germline CDR1 is SQVTM and CDR2 ANQGSEA. Unmatched junction bases numbered 3, after V lost 6 bases and J lost 1 base. The CDR3 consists of 15 residues. Written as DNA, the CDR3 is TGCAGCGTCGAGGGACTAGCGGGGGGCACAGATACGCAGTATTTT. Its translation is CSVEGLAGGTDTQYF.

The V and J genes are TRBV19 and TRBJ2-1; TRBD2 might be the D (5 bases). Trimming shortened V by 3 bases and J by 12 bases, and 15 bases separated the two germline ends. The CDR3 extends over 13 amino acids. Germline-derived CDR1 and CDR2 are LNHDA and SQIVND (reference sequence). The CDR3 DNA follows: TGTGCCAGTAGTATTGTTAACGGGGATTGGCAGTTCTTC. This codes for CASSIVNGDWQFF.

Concerning this clone: This may come from a read error, since a much larger clone is one base off. The sample carries other DNA sequences with the same CDR3. CDR3 loop: CASSIGQVNTGELFF. The CDR3 nucleotides read TGTGCCAGCAGTATAGGACAGGTTAACACCGGGGAGCTGTTTTTT. This rearrangement joins TRBV28 to TRBJ2-2; 7 bases are shared with TRBD1. The CDR3 runs 15 residues. Germline CDR1 reads MDHEN; CDR2 reads SYDVKM. V lost 5 bases, J lost 2 bases, and 5 bases stayed unmatched.

Comment on this clone: The same CDR3 also results from other DNA sequences found in this sample. The V gene is TRBV27, the J gene TRBJ1-2; D is undetermined. Germline CDR1 reads MNHEY; CDR2 reads SMNVEV (reference sequence). There are 12 residues in the CDR3. Trimming took off 0 bases at V and 5 bases at J, with 4 bases between the two ends. This CDR3 reads CASSLSGYGYTF. The CDR3 bases are TGTGCCAGCAGTTTATCCGGGTATGGCTACACCTTC.